This T cell receptor (beta chain) emerged from a study of human T cells and chemical hapten exposure. This clonotype has just a few counts. Its antigen is undetermined. Time point: patch test 1, 2 weeks after DPC sensitization. Treatment specified: therapeutic diphenylcyclopropenone sensitization with weekly scalp DPC. Study-wide points: It was expanded TCRs that formed significantly more large CDR3 similarity clusters than controls did.

Using its own MiXCR run on the RACE reads, TCRdb lists one record per CDR3 protein. This table has more than 65,000 distinct CDR3 sequences, about 8% appearing once. Per the germline V gene, CDR1 is SNHLY and CDR2 is FYNNEI. The CDR3 runs 13 residues. With V trimmed by 8 bases and J by 5 bases, 4 bases remained unmatched. The specimen was whole blood, collected in connection with sensitization to the hapten diphenylcyclopropenone (DPC). The chain uses TRBV2 and TRBJ2-1; 9 bases match TRBD2. The source of this sequence is a woman in her 30s with alopecia areata. Some clones in this sample may be carry-over from other donors' samples. This CDR3 reads CASRRGGNNEQFF. The CDR3 coding sequence is TGTGCCAGCCGGCGGGGGGGCAACAATGAGCAGTTCTTC.